This T cell receptor beta chain comes out of a study of cytomegalovirus exposure and HLA in healthy donors. Study background: In terms of ancestry, the Caucasian-associated cluster contained 75% to 85% of the approximately 400 genotyped donors.

The study ran its PCR with 60 Vbeta and 13 Jbeta primers. Clones were read by immunoSEQ multiplex PCR, and TCRdb kept only the in-frame ones, dropping some. This table has 85,000 to 100,000 clones, 60% to 80% appearing once. Broader study findings: In a later analysis, at a false discovery rate of 0.05, approximately 16,000 TCR beta sequences matched HLA alleles.

Note on this clone: Its antigen is still unknown.

This clonotype originated in a man in his forties or fifties in good health and CMV-seropositive. Input material: PBMCs.

CDR3 in DNA: TGTGCCTGGGAGGGGGTCCCCCAAGAGACCCAGTACTTC. It is translated as CAWEGVPQETQYF. V gene TRBV30 combines with J gene TRBJ2-5, with D maybe TRBD1 (6 bases). Trimming stripped 5 bases from V and 1 base from J, with 11 bases between. The CDR3 length is 13 residues. Germline loops: CDR1 GTSNPN, CDR2 SVGIG (reference sequence).